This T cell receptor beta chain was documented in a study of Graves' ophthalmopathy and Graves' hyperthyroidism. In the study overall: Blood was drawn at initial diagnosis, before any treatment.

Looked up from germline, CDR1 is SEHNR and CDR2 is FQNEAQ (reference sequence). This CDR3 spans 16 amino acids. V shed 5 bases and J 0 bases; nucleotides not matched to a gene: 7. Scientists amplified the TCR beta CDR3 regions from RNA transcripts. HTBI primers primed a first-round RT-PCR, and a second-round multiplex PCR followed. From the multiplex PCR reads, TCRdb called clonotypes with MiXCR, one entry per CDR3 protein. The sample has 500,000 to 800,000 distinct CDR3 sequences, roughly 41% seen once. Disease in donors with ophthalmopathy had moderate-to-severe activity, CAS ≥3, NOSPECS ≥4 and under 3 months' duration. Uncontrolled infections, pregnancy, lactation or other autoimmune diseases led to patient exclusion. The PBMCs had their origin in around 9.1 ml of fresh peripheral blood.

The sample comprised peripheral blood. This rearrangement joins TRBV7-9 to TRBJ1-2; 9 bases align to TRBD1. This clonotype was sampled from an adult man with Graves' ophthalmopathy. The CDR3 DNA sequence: TGTGCCAGCAGCCCCGGGACAGGGTGGCCTAACTATGGCTACACCTTC. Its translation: CASSPGTGWPNYGYTF.